What follows describes a single TCR beta chain. Its antigen is as yet unknown. This CDR3 has 15 residues. Germline CDR1 is MNHNS and CDR2 is SASEGT. V shed 5 bases, J shed 8 bases, and the junction held 13 bases outside the gene matches. This entry belongs to a study of T cells in Graves' hyperthyroidism and ophthalmopathy. About the research overall: Staff took peripheral blood when the initial diagnosis was made, before any treatment began.

Study-level points and caveats: Blood also held most thyroid clonotypes expanded beyond 0.001. Ophthalmopathy got predicted by the model a median 6.5 months before its onset.

The source material, RNA transcripts, was used to amplify TCR beta CDR3 regions. HTBI primers were the set used in a first-round RT-PCR of the TCR CDR3. Each CDR3 protein gets one entry after TCRdb re-called the multiplex PCR reads with MiXCR. The table has roughly 650,000 distinct CDR3 sequences, about a sixth seen once. PBMCs were collected from an approximately 10 ml volume of fresh peripheral blood. The chain is built from TRBV6-1 and TRBJ1-2; 8 nucleotides agree with TRBD1. This TCR derives from a middle-aged woman with Graves' ophthalmopathy. The sequencing sample was made of blood. The CDR3 sequence: CASSSRTGRGLGYTF. CDR3 coding DNA: TGTGCCAGCAGTTCCCGGACAGGGCGCGGGTTAGGCTACACCTTC.